The rows below give T cell receptor beta chains drawn from one sample of a study of cytomegalovirus exposure and HLA in healthy donors. This table comes from immunoSEQ multiplex PCR, and its TCRdb copy is limited to in-frame clones, with some not included. The data show fewer than 150,000 clones, approximately 62% seen once. Sequenced sample: PBMCs. These receptors all stem from a human donor in good health. CDR3s include the opening cysteine and the closing phenylalanine or tryptophan. A D gene is named only where the DNA matches it firmly. Clone size, where shown, is once, few, many, or a class for clones that have expanded.

CDR3nt: TGTGCCAGTAGTATAGTGCCAGGGGTAGAGCAGTTCTTC; CDR3aa: CASSIVPGVEQFF; v_gene: TRBV19; d_gene: .; abundance: .; j_gene: TRBJ2-1
CDR3nt: TGTGCCAGCAGCCCGACAGGGGATCCCTACGAGCAGTACTTC; CDR3aa: CASSPTGDPYEQYF; v_gene: TRBV11-2; d_gene: TRBD1; abundance: few; j_gene: TRBJ2-7
CDR3nt: TGCGCCAGCAGCCCGGGACAGGGGATAGCAAATGAGCAGTTCTTC; CDR3aa: CASSPGQGIANEQFF; v_gene: TRBV5-1; d_gene: TRBD1; abundance: .; j_gene: TRBJ2-1
CDR3nt: TGTGCCAGCAGCAACGGGACAGGCCCACCTAGCACAGATACGCAGTATTTT; CDR3aa: CASSNGTGPPSTDTQYF; v_gene: TRBV11-3; d_gene: TRBD1; abundance: .; j_gene: TRBJ2-3
CDR3nt: TGTGCCAGTAGTATCACAGCGGGCAATGAGCAGTTCTTC; CDR3aa: CASSITAGNEQFF; v_gene: TRBV19; d_gene: .; abundance: .; j_gene: TRBJ2-1
CDR3nt: TGTGCCAGTAGTATTACCGGGACTAGCCGATACGAGCAGTACTTC; CDR3aa: CASSITGTSRYEQYF; v_gene: TRBV19; d_gene: TRBD2; abundance: once; j_gene: TRBJ2-7
CDR3nt: TGTGCCAGCAGTCAGCCTGGACTAGCGGACTCCTACGAGCAGTACTTC; CDR3aa: CASSQPGLADSYEQYF; v_gene: TRBV6-6; d_gene: TRBD2; abundance: .; j_gene: TRBJ2-7
CDR3nt: TGTGCCAGCAGCGCTCATGACGAATTACCGGGTGGACTGTTTTTT; CDR3aa: CASSAHDELPGGLFF; v_gene: TRBV7-8; d_gene: .; abundance: .; j_gene: TRBJ1-4
CDR3nt: TGTGCTAGCAGCTTAGGACTAGCGGGAGCCGAGACCCAGTACTTC; CDR3aa: CASSLGLAGAETQYF; v_gene: TRBV7-7; d_gene: TRBD2; abundance: .; j_gene: TRBJ2-5
CDR3nt: TGCGCCAGCAGCCAAGGGTCGGTTGCTGAAGGAAACACCATATATTTT; CDR3aa: CASSQGSVAEGNTIYF; v_gene: TRBV4-1; d_gene: .; abundance: .; j_gene: TRBJ1-3
CDR3nt: TGTGCCAGCAGGCCGGGACTTGCTGATAACGCGGCTTTCTTT; CDR3aa: CASRPGLADNAAFF; v_gene: TRBV28; d_gene: .; abundance: .; j_gene: TRBJ1-1
CDR3nt: TGTGCCAGCCAACAGGGGGCGGAATATGGCTACACCTTC; CDR3aa: CASQQGAEYGYTF; v_gene: TRBV28; d_gene: TRBD1; abundance: few; j_gene: TRBJ1-2
CDR3nt: TGTGCCAGTAGTACGACAGGGCCTAGCTCCTACGAGCAGTACTTC; CDR3aa: CASSTTGPSSYEQYF; v_gene: TRBV19; d_gene: TRBD1; abundance: .; j_gene: TRBJ2-7
CDR3nt: TGTGCCAGCAGCTTCAATTCCGACGCGGCCCAGTACTTC; CDR3aa: CASSFNSDAAQYF; v_gene: TRBV7-2; d_gene: .; abundance: .; j_gene: TRBJ2-5
CDR3nt: TGTGCCAGCAGTTTGCCGGGGGACCTCAATGAGCAGTTCTTC; CDR3aa: CASSLPGDLNEQFF; v_gene: TRBV6-5; d_gene: .; abundance: .; j_gene: TRBJ2-1
CDR3nt: TGCGCCAGCAGTGATGAGCGGGAGAAAGACATTCAGTACTTC; CDR3aa: CASSDEREKDIQYF; v_gene: TRBV10-2; d_gene: TRBD2; abundance: .; j_gene: TRBJ2-4
CDR3nt: TGTGCCACCAGCAGAGATGCTCGGGGTAGCAATCAGCCCCAGCATTTT; CDR3aa: CATSRDARGSNQPQHF; v_gene: TRBV15; d_gene: .; abundance: .; j_gene: TRBJ1-5
CDR3nt: TGTGCCAGCAGCTTGGCCCGGGGGTACAACACTGAAGCTTTCTTT; CDR3aa: CASSLARGYNTEAFF; v_gene: TRBV5-4; d_gene: .; abundance: .; j_gene: TRBJ1-1